This passage covers 26 T cell receptor beta chains from one sample sequenced in a study of identical twins. TCRdb processed the 5' RACE reads anew with MiXCR; each CDR3 protein has one entry. This repertoire shows around 570,000 distinct CDR3 sequences, nearly 10% found once; its top ten account for 3%. This sample was also put to use in a study of yellow fever vaccine responses in identical twins.

Source material: PBMCs. The receptor source for this set is a young woman in good health.

This clonotype was detected ten times or more. The V gene is TRBV10-3, the J gene TRBJ1-1; possible D gene TRBD1, 5 bases. The CDR3 has 13 amino acids. Germline V gene data show CDR1 as ENHRY and CDR2 as SYGVKD. Trimming removed 7 bases at V and 2 bases at J, with 11 bases between. The chain's CDR3 is CAITDRLNTEAFF. The CDR3 DNA is TGTGCCATCACAGACAGACTAAACACTGAAGCTTTCTTT.

The table lists this clonotype with many counts. This chain links TRBV5-1 with TRBJ2-1; TRBD2 matches 10 bases. The ends lost 0 bases at V and 14 bases at J; junction bases unmatched: 2. This CDR3 comprises 12 residues. Germline V CDR1 and CDR2: SGHRS, YFSETQ. Here the CDR3 reads CASSLAGTSEFF. Here the CDR3 DNA reads TGCGCCAGCAGCTTGGCTGGGACTAGCGAGTTCTTC.

This CDR3 reads CASSGGSGNTEAFF. CDR3 nucleotide sequence: TGTGCCAGCAGCGGCGGATCAGGGAACACTGAAGCTTTCTTT. The chain recombines TRBV9 with TRBJ1-1; no clear D gene. V gave up 3 bases and J gave up 1 base, with 10 bases separating them. The CDR3 consists of 14 residues. Germline CDR1 SGDLS, CDR2 YYNGEE.

The chain joins TRBV28 to TRBJ2-1; D is unresolved. CDR1 is MDHEN, CDR2 SYDVKM, per germline. V lost 3 bases, J lost 2 bases, and 14 bases lay in between. The CDR3 loop spans 16 amino acids. This CDR3 is CASSFYGSSTYNEQFF. In DNA form, the CDR3 reads TGTGCCAGCAGTTTTTACGGGTCGTCAACCTACAATGAGCAGTTCTTC.

This clonotype was recorded a few times. The gene calls are TRBV5-1 and TRBJ2-7; D ambiguous. Trimming left V 0 bases short and J 5 bases short, with 9 bases between. CDR1 SGHRS and CDR2 YFSETQ come from the germline V gene. CDR3 size: 13 residues. The CDR3, as DNA: TGCGCCAGCAGCTTGGGGGTAGGGCACGAGCAGTACTTC. Its protein product is CASSLGVGHEQYF.

This chain uses TRBV24-1 with TRBJ2-3; 7 bases match TRBD1. CDR3 length: 17 amino acids. Germline V CDR1 and CDR2: KGHDR, SFDVKD. V was pared by 4 bases and J by 3 bases, with 12 bases of the junction left unmatched. CDR3 DNA: TGTGCCACCAGTGAGCTGGGGCAGGGGGAGAGGACAGATACGCAGTATTTT. Translation gives CATSELGQGERTDTQYF.

The chain employs TRBV6-2 or TRBV6-3 and TRBJ1-4; the D gene is possibly TRBD1 (6 bases). This CDR3 comprises 16 residues. Germline assignment: CDR1 MNHEY and CDR2 SVGEGT. The V and J ends lost 0 bases and 5 bases respectively, with 13 bases between them. CDR3 nucleotides: TGTGCCAGCAGTTACTCTTCGTGGCAGGGGAATGAAAAACTGTTTTTT. It translates to CASSYSSWQGNEKLFF.

J is TRBJ2-2 and V is TRBV5-1; 8 nucleotides match TRBD1. Germline V gene sequence: CDR1 SGHRS, CDR2 YFSETQ. Germline trimming cut 4 bases from V and 2 bases from J; bases unmatched to any gene: 7. CDR3 length: 16 residues. DNA of the CDR3: TGCGCCAGCAGCCTCTCGGACAGGGCAAACACCGGGGAGCTGTTTTTT. Translating it yields CASSLSDRANTGELFF.

The chain has TRBV4-3 and TRBJ2-5, with TRBD1 identical over 10 bases. The V and J ends lost 4 bases and 5 bases, in that order; junction bases with no gene match: 7. The germline CDR1 and CDR2 sequences are LGHNA and YSLEER. This CDR3 has 15 residues. CDR3 sequence: CASSPQTGGAETQYF. The CDR3 coding sequence is TGCGCCAGCAGCCCTCAGACAGGGGGCGCGGAGACCCAGTACTTC.

This chain joins TRBV13 and TRBJ2-1, with TRBD2 matching 9 bases. V dropped 5 bases and J dropped 4; count of bases not matched to a gene: 21. Per the germline V gene, CDR1 is PRHDT and CDR2 is FYEKMQ (reference sequence). The CDR3 loop spans 20 amino acids. CDR3 sequence: CASSPRGAGGPTVGYNEQFF. As DNA, the CDR3 is TGTGCCAGCAGCCCCCGGGGAGCGGGGGGTCCGACGGTGGGGTACAATGAGCAGTTCTTC.

This clonotype was counted between two and nine times. This rearrangement joins TRBV27 to TRBJ2-3; D unresolved. The V end lost 2 bases, the J end lost 1 base, and 10 bases lay between the germline ends. This CDR3 is built from 15 residues. Looked up from germline, CDR1 is MNHEY and CDR2 is SMNVEV (reference sequence). The CDR3 is CASSLKSLGTDTQYF. DNA of the CDR3: TGTGCCAGCAGTTTAAAGTCCCTCGGCACAGATACGCAGTATTTT.

The V and J genes are TRBV11-1 and TRBJ2-7; 7 nucleotides match TRBD1. This CDR3 comprises 19 residues. Per germline, CDR1 SGHAT and CDR2 FQDESV (reference sequence). V shed 5 bases, J shed 2 bases, and the junction held 21 bases outside the gene matches. CDR3 region: CASSHRQGGASGNTYEQYF. The CDR3 nucleotides read TGTGCCAGCAGCCACAGACAGGGTGGCGCGAGCGGAAATACCTACGAGCAGTACTTC.

This clonotype was detected a few times. The V and J genes are TRBV20-1 and TRBJ2-1, with TRBD2 matching over 9 bases. Germline trimming cut 3 bases from V and 0 bases from J; bases unmatched to any gene: 6. This CDR3 has 16 residues. CDR1 DFQATT and CDR2 SNEGSKA come from the germline V gene (reference sequence). CDR3 DNA: TGCAGTGCTAGCCCTACTAGCGGGCCCTCCTACAATGAGCAGTTCTTC. Translating it yields CSASPTSGPSYNEQFF.

This clonotype has ten or more counts. This CDR3 reads CSAMTGIPSEQYF. In DNA form, the CDR3 reads TGCAGTGCTATGACAGGGATCCCCTCGGAGCAGTACTTC. The gene calls are TRBV20-1 and TRBJ2-7; 7 bases align to TRBD1. The CDR3 spans 13 residues. V was pared by 4 bases and J by 7 bases, with 10 bases of the junction left unmatched. Germline assignment: CDR1 DFQATT and CDR2 SNEGSKA (reference sequence).

This clonotype was counted at least ten times. The chain links TRBV7-2 to TRBJ1-6; 7 nucleotides match TRBD1. Trimming took 0 bases from V and 8 from J; bases not matched to a gene: 4. The germline V gene encodes CDR1 SGHTA and CDR2 FQGNSA. CDR3 size: 15 residues. The CDR3 here is CASSLAGTADSPLHF. DNA for the CDR3: TGTGCCAGCAGCTTAGCTGGGACAGCAGATTCACCCCTCCACTTT.

In its sample, this clonotype was seen a few times. The chain recombines TRBV12-3 or TRBV12-4 with TRBJ2-3; 10 bases are a match to TRBD1. The CDR3 sequence is 16 residues long. V lost 3 bases to trimming and J lost 2 bases; unmatched junction nucleotides: 5. The CDR3 here is CASSFSGQGPTDTQYF. The CDR3 DNA reads TGTGCCAGCAGTTTCTCGGGACAGGGGCCCACAGATACGCAGTATTTT.

The sample holds many counts of this clonotype. CDR3 loop: CASSLARLAGYEQYF. In DNA, the CDR3 is TGTGCCAGCAGCTTAGCTAGGCTAGCGGGCTACGAGCAGTACTTC. The chain uses TRBV7-2 and TRBJ2-7; the match to TRBD2 covers 8 bases. The CDR3 is 15 amino acids. Germline V gene lookup returns CDR1 SGHTA and CDR2 FQGNSA. V was clipped by 0 bases and J by 3 bases; unmatched bases: 4.

For the CDR3, the DNA is TGTGCCAGCAGCTTAGGACCCCCAGCGGGGGGGGCAGATACGCAGTATTTT. It translates to CASSLGPPAGGADTQYF. The chain couples TRBV7-2 to TRBJ2-3; TRBD2 agrees at 10 bases. J lost 4 bases, V lost 1 base, and 8 bases had no gene match. Per the germline V gene, CDR1 is SGHTA and CDR2 is FQGNSA. The CDR3 covers 17 residues.

This chain connects TRBV3-1 to TRBJ2-7; 12 bases align to TRBD1. The germline V gene has CDR1 LGHDT and CDR2 YNNKEL (reference sequence). The V and J ends lost 5 bases and 7 bases, in that order; junction bases with no gene match: 15. CDR3 length: 17 amino acids. CDR3: CASSKVGPGQGAWEQYF. CDR3 DNA: TGTGCCAGCAGCAAAGTTGGACCGGGACAGGGGGCTTGGGAGCAGTACTTC.

J is TRBJ2-7 and V is TRBV7-3, with 7 nucleotides matching TRBD1. The CDR3 covers 15 residues. CDR1 is SGHTA and CDR2 is FQGTGA in the germline V gene. The trim removed 2 bases at V and 2 bases at J, leaving 6 bases unmatched. The CDR3 sequence is CASSLSRDRTYEQYF. The CDR3 DNA reads TGTGCCAGCAGCTTATCCCGGGACAGAACCTACGAGCAGTACTTC.

This chain joins TRBV20-1 and TRBJ2-4; 12 bases line up with TRBD2. Germline V gene sequence: CDR1 DFQATT, CDR2 SNEGSKA (reference sequence). With V trimmed by 5 bases and J by 6 bases, 5 bases remained unmatched. The CDR3 runs 14 residues. CDR3 sequence reads: CSASSSGRGNIQYF. The DNA for the CDR3 is TGCAGTGCTTCTTCTAGCGGGAGGGGAAACATTCAGTACTTC.

This clonotype has more than one count but fewer than ten. The chain employs TRBV2 and TRBJ2-7; D unclear. The CDR3 length is 11 residues. The germline V gene encodes CDR1 SNHLY and CDR2 FYNNEI. Trimming left V 4 bases short and J 5 bases short, with 6 bases between. The CDR3 loop is CASSAFNEQYF. In nucleotides, the CDR3 is TGTGCCAGCAGTGCCTTCAACGAGCAGTACTTC. Filled out from reference TRBV2 and TRBJ2-7, the complete variable domain reads EPEVTQTPSHQVTQMGQEVILRCVPISNHLYFYWYRQILGQKVEFLVSFYNNEISEKSEIFDDQFSVERPDGSNFTLKIRSTKLEDSAMYFCASSAFNEQYFGPGTRLTVT.

This clonotype appeared a few times. The chain carries TRBV12-3 or TRBV12-4 and TRBJ2-7; 12 bases are a match to TRBD2. The CDR3 contains 14 residues. V lost 9 bases and J lost 6; bases outside the gene matches: 9. CDR3 residues: CARSSGRESGEQYF. The CDR3 bases are TGTGCCAGGTCTAGCGGGAGGGAATCGGGCGAGCAGTACTTC.

This clonotype was detected a few times. The rearrangement uses TRBV3-1 and TRBJ2-7, with D uncertain. The CDR3 length is 14 residues. V was cut by 1 base and J by 5 bases, with 12 bases left in between. CDR1 is LGHDT and CDR2 is YNNKEL in the germline V gene (reference sequence). As DNA, the CDR3 is TGTGCCAGCAGCCAAGTATATAGGGTAGACGAGCAGTACTTC. It specifies CASSQVYRVDEQYF.

This clonotype was detected many times. The rearrangement links TRBV20-1 to TRBJ2-7; 8 positions agree with TRBD1. Germline V gene sequence: CDR1 DFQATT, CDR2 SNEGSKA (reference sequence). The J segment lost 4 bases and the V segment lost 6 bases, leaving 14 bases of the junction unmatched. The CDR3 totals 15 residues. The CDR3 is CSAATLQGGVYEQYF. The CDR3 region has the DNA TGCAGTGCCGCGACCTTACAGGGGGGTGTGTACGAGCAGTACTTC.

The V call is TRBV10-3, the J call TRBJ2-7; the D gene could be TRBD1 or TRBD2 (5 bases each). Per germline, CDR1 ENHRY and CDR2 SYGVKD. The CDR3 totals 17 residues. V was cut by 5 bases and J by 2 bases, with 22 bases left in between. The CDR3 region has the DNA TGTGCCATCAGTTCCTTACCGGGACCCCGTTTCACCTACGAGCAGTACTTC. This codes for CAISSLPGPRFTYEQYF.